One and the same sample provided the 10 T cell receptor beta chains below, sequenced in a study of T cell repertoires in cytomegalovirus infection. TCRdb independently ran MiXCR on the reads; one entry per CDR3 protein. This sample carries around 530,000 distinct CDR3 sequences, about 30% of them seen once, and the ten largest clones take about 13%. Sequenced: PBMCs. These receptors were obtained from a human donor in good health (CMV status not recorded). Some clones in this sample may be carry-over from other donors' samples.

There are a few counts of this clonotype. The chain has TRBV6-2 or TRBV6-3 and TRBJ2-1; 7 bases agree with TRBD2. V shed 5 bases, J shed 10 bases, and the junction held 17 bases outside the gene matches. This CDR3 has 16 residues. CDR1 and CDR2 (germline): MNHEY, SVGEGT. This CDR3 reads CASSPLSRVWRGEQFF. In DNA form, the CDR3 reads TGTGCCAGCAGTCCCCTATCGCGGGTTTGGCGGGGGGAGCAGTTCTTC.

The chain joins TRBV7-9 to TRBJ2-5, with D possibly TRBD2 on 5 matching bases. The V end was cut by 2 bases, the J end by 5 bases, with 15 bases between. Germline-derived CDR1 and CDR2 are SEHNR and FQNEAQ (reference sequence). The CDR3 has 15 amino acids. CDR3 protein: CASSLNPLSGETQYF. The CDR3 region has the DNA TGTGCCAGCAGCTTAAATCCCTTGTCGGGGGAGACCCAGTACTTC.

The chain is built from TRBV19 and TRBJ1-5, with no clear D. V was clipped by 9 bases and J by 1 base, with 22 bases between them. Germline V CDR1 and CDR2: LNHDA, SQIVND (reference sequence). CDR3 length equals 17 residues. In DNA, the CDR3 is TGTGCCAGCCGATCTCGTCTCCGGGCCCCGAGCAATCAGCCCCAGCATTTT. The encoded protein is CASRSRLRAPSNQPQHF.

The CDR3 coding sequence is TGTGCCAGCAGTTCGTCGACTAGCGTCAATGAGCAGTACTTC. Its translation is CASSSSTSVNEQYF. V and J are TRBV6-6 and TRBJ2-7; 8 bases map to TRBD2. The germline CDR1 and CDR2 sequences are MNHNY and SVGAGI (reference sequence). The ends lost 4 bases at V and 7 bases at J; junction bases unmatched: 9. The CDR3 has 14 residues.

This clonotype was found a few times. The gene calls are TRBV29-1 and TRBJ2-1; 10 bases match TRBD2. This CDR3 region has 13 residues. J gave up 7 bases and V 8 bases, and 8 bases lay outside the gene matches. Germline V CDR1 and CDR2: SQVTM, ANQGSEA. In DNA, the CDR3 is TGCAGCTTATATAGCGGGAGGAGGAATGAGCAGTTCTTC. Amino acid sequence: CSLYSGRRNEQFF.

DNA of the CDR3: TGTGCCAGCAGCCCAGGGACTGCCCAGGGTCAGCCCCAGCATTTT. Protein product: CASSPGTAQGQPQHF. This chain connects TRBV9 to TRBJ1-5; tentative D call: TRBD1 (5 bases). This CDR3 spans 15 amino acids. Per the germline V gene, CDR1 is SGDLS and CDR2 is YYNGEE. Trimming removed 4 bases from V and 6 bases from J, with 17 bases in between.

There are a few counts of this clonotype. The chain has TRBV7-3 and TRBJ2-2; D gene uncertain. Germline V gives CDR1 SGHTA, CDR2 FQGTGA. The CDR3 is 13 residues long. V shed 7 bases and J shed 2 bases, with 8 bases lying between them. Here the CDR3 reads CASTVGNTGELFF. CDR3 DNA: TGTGCCAGCACCGTGGGCAACACCGGGGAGCTGTTTTTT.

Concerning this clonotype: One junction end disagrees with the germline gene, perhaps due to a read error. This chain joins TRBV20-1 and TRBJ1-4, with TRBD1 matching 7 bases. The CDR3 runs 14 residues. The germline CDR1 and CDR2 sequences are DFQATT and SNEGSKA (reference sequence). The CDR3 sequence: CSARGTETNEKLFF. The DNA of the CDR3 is TGCAGTGCGAGAGGGACAGAAACTAATGAAAAACTGTTTTTT.

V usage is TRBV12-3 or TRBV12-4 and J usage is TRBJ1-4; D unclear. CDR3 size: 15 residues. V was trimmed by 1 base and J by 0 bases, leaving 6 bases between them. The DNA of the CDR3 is TGTGCCAGCAGTTTAGGCCCTCCAACTAATGAAAAACTGTTTTTT. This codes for CASSLGPPTNEKLFF.

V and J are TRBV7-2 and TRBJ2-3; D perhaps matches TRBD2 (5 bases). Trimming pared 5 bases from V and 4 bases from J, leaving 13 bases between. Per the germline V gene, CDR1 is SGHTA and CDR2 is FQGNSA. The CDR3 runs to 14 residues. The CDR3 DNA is TGTGCCAGCAGCCCGAGGAGGATTGCAGATACGCAGTATTTT. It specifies CASSPRRIADTQYF.